These 5 T cell receptor beta chains share one sample of origin, sequenced in a study of metastatic and nonmetastatic thyroid tumors. From the PCR reads, TCRdb re-called clones with MiXCR. The sample carries 24,000 or so clones, 15% to 20% recorded once. Treatment of any kind had been given to no patient before thyroid surgery. Sequencing input: blood. The origin of the receptors is a male donor with papillary thyroid cancer or a benign thyroid nodule (not recorded which). Some clones in this sample may be carry-over from other donors' samples.

This clone was detected only a few times. The chain recombines TRBV10-3 with TRBJ2-1; D unclear. The CDR3 covers 13 residues. Germline values: CDR1 ENHRY, CDR2 SYGVKD. Trimming shortened V by 2 bases and J by 7 bases, and 9 bases separated the two germline ends. CDR3 amino acids: CAISETELNEQFF. The CDR3 DNA follows: TGTGCCATCAGTGAGACGGAACTTAATGAGCAGTTCTTC.

This rearrangement joins TRBV6-1 to TRBJ2-2; 13 bases agree with TRBD2. The CDR3 covers 17 residues. The ends lost 7 bases at V and 5 bases at J; junction bases unmatched: 10. Germline V lookup: CDR1 MNHNS, CDR2 SASEGT. In DNA, the CDR3 is TGTGCCAGCACCCAGGGGTGGACTAGCGGGAGTACCGGGGAGCTGTTTTTT. It codes for CASTQGWTSGSTGELFF.

By its share, this clone is medium-sized. The rearrangement links TRBV27 to TRBJ2-2; TRBD1 might be the D (5 bases). The CDR3 totals 14 residues. The germline gives CDR1 MNHEY, CDR2 SMNVEV (reference sequence). V was clipped by 2 bases and J by 5 bases, with 9 bases between them. This CDR3 reads CASSLQGRTGELFF. The CDR3 DNA sequence: TGTGCCAGCAGTTTACAGGGTCGGACCGGGGAGCTGTTTTTT.

By share, this clone ranks as medium-sized. The rearrangement uses TRBV25-1 and TRBJ2-1; the match to TRBD1 covers 10 bases. V was pared by 3 bases and J by 7 bases, with 3 bases of the junction left unmatched. The CDR3 is made up of 14 amino acids. Germline loops: CDR1 MGHDK, CDR2 SYGVNS. The CDR3: CASSEGQGLNEQFF. The CDR3 DNA is TGTGCCAGCAGTGAGGGACAGGGGTTAAATGAGCAGTTCTTC.

As regards this clone: A read error may account for a junction end that differs from germline. This chain joins TRBV5-1 and TRBJ2-7; 7 bases fit TRBD1. CDR3 length: 16 residues. In germline, CDR1 is SGHRS, CDR2 YFSETQ. The DNA of the CDR3 is TGCGCCAGCAACTTGAGTCCGAGGACAGGTTGGGACGAGCAGTACTTC. It specifies CASNLSPRTGWDEQYF.